This passage covers 7 T cell receptor beta chains from one sample sequenced in a study of cytomegalovirus exposure and HLA in healthy donors. The method was immunoSEQ multiplex PCR; TCRdb's version includes in-frame clones alone and lacks a portion of them. This table has 70,000 or so clones, about 94% appearing once. The specimen sequenced was PBMCs. Receptor source: a woman aged 18-29 years in good health and CMV-seronegative.

V is TRBV28 and J is TRBJ2-7; TRBD2 aligns across 8 bases. There are 16 residues in the CDR3. Trimming removed 4 bases from V and 6 bases from J; junction bases left unmatched: 14. Per the germline V gene, CDR1 is MDHEN and CDR2 is SYDVKM. The CDR3 DNA sequence: TGTGCCAGCAGTTCACCCCTCGTAGCGGGGTCCAGCGAGCAGTACTTC. Translated: CASSSPLVAGSSEQYF.

The rearrangement joins TRBV5-4 to TRBJ1-3, with 11 bases matching TRBD1. CDR1 is SGHNT and CDR2 is YYREEE in the germline V gene (reference sequence). The CDR3 is 15 amino acids. Trimming took 5 bases from V and 2 from J; bases not matched to a gene: 3. CDR3 amino acids: CASRRTGGPGNTIYF. CDR3 nucleotides: TGTGCCAGCAGAAGGACAGGGGGCCCTGGAAACACCATATATTTT.

In this sample, this clone turned up once. V and J are TRBV7-9 and TRBJ1-1, with unresolved D. This CDR3 spans 12 amino acids. Germline lookup yields CDR1 SEHNR and CDR2 FQNEAQ (reference sequence). V shed 6 bases and J shed 7 bases, with 12 bases lying between them. CDR3 DNA: TGTGCCAGCAGTGTCCAGAATATTGAAGCTTTCTTT. It codes for CASSVQNIEAFF.

The gene calls are TRBV6-4 and TRBJ2-7; D is unclear. V gave up 6 bases and J gave up 2 bases, with 8 bases separating them. Germline lookup yields CDR1 MRHNA and CDR2 SNTAGT. The CDR3 contains 12 residues. CDR3 protein: CASSARAYEQYF. The CDR3 DNA reads as TGTGCCAGCAGCGCCCGAGCCTACGAGCAGTACTTC.

This chain links TRBV10-3 with TRBJ2-1, with TRBD2 matching 10 bases. CDR1 is ENHRY and CDR2 is SYGVKD in the germline V gene. Trimming took 4 bases from V and 6 from J; bases not matched to a gene: 6. The CDR3 contains 15 residues. Here the CDR3 reads CAISAASGRINEQFF. CDR3 nucleotides: TGTGCCATCAGTGCGGCTAGCGGGAGAATCAATGAGCAGTTCTTC.

The rearrangement links TRBV4-1 to TRBJ1-4; D not resolved. This CDR3 contains 13 residues. Germline V gene data show CDR1 as MGHRA and CDR2 as YSYEKL. V was trimmed by 4 bases and J by 8 bases, leaving 11 bases between them. The CDR3 reads CASSRTLAEKLFF. CDR3 bases: TGCGCCAGCAGCCGGACCCTAGCGGAAAAACTGTTTTTT.

The J gene is TRBJ2-2, the V gene TRBV27; 7 positions match TRBD1. The ends lost 3 bases at V and 4 bases at J; junction bases unmatched: 2. CDR1 MNHEY and CDR2 SMNVEV come from the germline V gene (reference sequence). CDR3 length: 14 amino acids. The DNA of the CDR3 is TGTGCCAGCAGTTTCGCAGGGGGCACCGGGGAGCTGTTTTTT. Translating it yields CASSFAGGTGELFF.